This TCR beta chain was recovered during a study of control samples from healthy donors and cancer patients. Sequencing used immunoSEQ multiplex PCR; TCRdb keeps in-frame clones, though not all of them. In the table there are about 100,000 clones, 87% of which are singletons. The V end lost 2 bases, the J end lost 4 bases, and 5 bases lay between the germline ends. This CDR3 has 11 amino acids. Germline CDR1 and CDR2: GTSNPN and SVGIG (reference sequence). The TCR originated in a woman aged 45-60 years in good health. The chain joins TRBV30 to TRBJ1-2; D gene uncertain. Sequences were obtained from blood. The CDR3 region has the DNA TGTGCCTGGAGTCCGGTCTATGGCTACACCTTC. Translated: CAWSPVYGYTF.